A single sample is the source of the 30 T cell receptor beta chains below, sequenced in a study of T-cell memory formation after mild COVID-19. Each CDR3 protein gets one entry after TCRdb re-called the 5' RACE reads with MiXCR. The repertoire holds a few hundred thousand distinct CDR3 sequences, with 15% to 20% as singletons. The sequenced sample consisted of PBMCs or a T cell subset sorted from them (not recorded which). The receptor source for this set is a man in his late teens or twenties who had mild COVID-19 (a few samples of this study predate the infection). Cell type and time point are not known.

This clonotype was counted a few times. The J gene is TRBJ2-2, the V gene TRBV12-3 or TRBV12-4; D gene unclear. V dropped 2 bases and J dropped 0 bases, with 10 bases sitting between them. The CDR3 is 16 residues long. This chain's CDR3 is CASSLSHASNTGELFF. The CDR3 coding sequence is TGTGCCAGCAGTTTATCCCACGCCTCGAACACCGGGGAGCTGTTTTTT.

This clonotype was counted only a few times. V is TRBV24-1 and J is TRBJ2-1, with D perhaps TRBD1 or TRBD2 (6 bases each). CDR1 is KGHDR, CDR2 SFDVKD, per germline. The CDR3 sequence is 16 residues long. Trimming took 5 bases from V and 2 from J, leaving 15 bases between them. CDR3 nucleotide sequence: TGTGCCACCAGTGGGACTACAGGGACCCCCTACAATGAGCAGTTCTTC. Its translation: CATSGTTGTPYNEQFF.

This clonotype came up a few times. The gene calls are TRBV4-1 and TRBJ2-7; TRBD2 might be the D (7 bases). V was cut by 1 base and J by 3 bases, with 16 bases left in between. Germline values: CDR1 MGHRA, CDR2 YSYEKL. The CDR3 extends over 16 amino acids. The CDR3 region has the DNA TGCGCCAGCAGCCAAGTCCCGCGCGGGGGCTACTACGAGCAGTACTTC. Protein product: CASSQVPRGGYYEQYF.

CDR3 coding DNA: TGTGCCAGCAGCGGACCGATGAACACTGAAGCTTTCTTT. Its translation: CASSGPMNTEAFF. The chain uses TRBV9 and TRBJ1-1; D call uncertain. The CDR3 totals 13 residues. Trimming took off 3 bases at V and 0 bases at J, with 6 bases between the two ends. Germline CDR1 SGDLS, CDR2 YYNGEE.

This clonotype was seen at least ten times. The rearrangement links TRBV12-3 or TRBV12-4 to TRBJ1-3; possible D gene TRBD1, 6 bases. The CDR3 loop spans 16 amino acids. Trimming pared 1 base from V and 3 bases from J, leaving 13 bases between. The CDR3 loop reads CASSLVGQRSGNTIYF. The CDR3 bases are TGTGCCAGCAGTTTAGTGGGACAAAGAAGTGGAAACACCATATATTTT.

This clonotype showed up just a few times. The J gene is TRBJ1-5, the V gene TRBV7-8, with TRBD1 matching over 7 bases. Per germline, CDR1 SGHVS and CDR2 FQNEAQ. The CDR3 covers 18 residues. With 1 base clipped from V and 7 bases from J, the junction kept 16 bases outside the gene matches. The CDR3 spells CASSLERVRQGGRQPQHF. The CDR3 nucleotides read TGTGCCAGCAGCTTAGAAAGGGTACGGCAGGGGGGCCGCCAGCCCCAGCATTTT.

This clonotype was detected a few times. In DNA, the CDR3 is TGTGCCACCAGTGACCCCCTGGACCCTTTCCGGGCTGGGGCCAACGTCCTGACTTTC. Protein sequence: CATSDPLDPFRAGANVLTF. The chain joins TRBV24-1 to TRBJ2-6; D not resolved. Between the trimmed V and J ends, which lost 4 bases and 2 bases, there was a span of 20 bases. CDR3 length: 19 amino acids. Germline lookup yields CDR1 KGHDR and CDR2 SFDVKD.

In its sample, this clonotype was seen a few times. V and J are TRBV20-1 and TRBJ2-3, with 10 bases matching TRBD2. J lost 4 bases, V lost 5 bases, and 6 bases had no gene match. The CDR3 length is 14 residues. Germline-derived CDR1 and CDR2 are DFQATT and SNEGSKA (reference sequence). In DNA form, the CDR3 reads TGCAGTGCTTCTAGCGGGGGAGATTCAGATACGCAGTATTTT. Translating it yields CSASSGGDSDTQYF.

This clonotype was found a few times. The chain employs TRBV7-9 and TRBJ1-5, with D perhaps TRBD1 (6 bases). The V gene's germline CDR1 is SEHNR and CDR2 FQNEAQ (reference sequence). V was shortened by 8 bases and J by 0 bases, with 11 bases between the two germline ends. The CDR3 consists of 14 residues. Written as DNA, the CDR3 is TGTGCCAGCTGGTCAGGGGATAGCAATCAGCCCCAGCATTTT. This gives the protein CASWSGDSNQPQHF.

This clonotype was seen more than once but under ten times. V and J are TRBV7-2 and TRBJ2-1, with D perhaps assigned TRBD1 or TRBD2 (5 bases each). With 5 bases removed from V and 12 bases from J, the gap between germline ends came to 11 bases. Germline V CDR1 and CDR2: SGHTA, FQGNSA. The CDR3 has 11 amino acids. The CDR3 protein is CASSPVRGQFF. The CDR3 coding sequence is TGTGCCAGCAGCCCAGTGAGGGGGCAGTTCTTC.

The genes are TRBV6-1 and TRBJ1-1, with 7 bases that match TRBD1. CDR3 length equals 13 residues. Trimming at V came to 10 bases and at J to 2 bases, leaving 7 bases not matched to a gene. Germline V CDR1 and CDR2: MNHNS, SASEGT. CDR3 nucleotides: TGTGCCACCTCGGGACAGCTCAACACTGAAGCTTTCTTT. Protein product: CATSGQLNTEAFF.

A few counts support this clonotype. This CDR3 is CASRGDRTYEQYF. As DNA, the CDR3 is TGTGCCAGCAGGGGCGACAGGACCTACGAGCAGTACTTC. The rearrangement joins TRBV2 to TRBJ2-7; maybe TRBD1 (6 bases). CDR1 is SNHLY, CDR2 FYNNEI, per germline. V was trimmed by 6 bases and J by 2 bases, leaving 11 bases between them. The CDR3 length is 13 residues.

This clonotype occurred many times. The J gene is TRBJ2-3, the V gene TRBV12-3 or TRBV12-4; tentatively, D is TRBD1 or TRBD2 (7 bases each). Between the trimmed V and J ends, which lost 4 bases and 4 bases, there was a span of 12 bases. CDR3 length equals 14 residues. For the CDR3, the DNA is TGTGCCAGCAGTTCCAGGGGGGGCGCAGATACGCAGTATTTT. It translates to CASSSRGGADTQYF.

This chain uses TRBV5-1 with TRBJ2-2; D not resolved. With 4 bases removed from V and 8 bases from J, the gap between germline ends came to 6 bases. This CDR3 contains 11 residues. Germline lookup yields CDR1 SGHRS and CDR2 YFSETQ. This chain's CDR3 is CASSRQGELFF. CDR3 bases: TGCGCCAGCAGCCGTCAGGGGGAGCTGTTTTTT.

This clonotype was observed at least ten times. This sequence joins TRBV27 and TRBJ1-1; D uncertain. Germline lookup yields CDR1 MNHEY and CDR2 SMNVEV (reference sequence). Trimming removed 5 bases at V and 1 base at J, with 5 bases between. This CDR3 comprises 12 residues. In DNA, the CDR3 is TGTGCCAGCAGTGTTGGGAACACTGAAGCTTTCTTT. Translation: CASSVGNTEAFF.

At least ten counts were recorded for this clonotype. The chain employs TRBV4-3 and TRBJ2-7; no clear D. The CDR3 has 14 amino acids. Trimming left V 1 base short and J 0 bases short, with 7 bases between. From germline, CDR1 is LGHNA and CDR2 YSLEER. The CDR3 DNA is TGCGCCAGCAGCCAAGGGGCCAGCTCCTACGAGCAGTACGTC. This gives the protein CASSQGASSYEQYV.

This clonotype has ten or more counts. This rearrangement joins TRBV10-2 to TRBJ2-1; D is undetermined. The CDR3 sequence is 16 residues long. V lost 1 base, J lost 8 bases, and 18 bases lay in between. From germline, CDR1 is WSHSY and CDR2 SAAADI. The CDR3 protein is CASSEYPKGSHDEQFF. The CDR3 coding sequence is TGCGCCAGCAGTGAGTACCCGAAAGGATCGCACGATGAGCAGTTCTTC.

The rearrangement links TRBV10-3 to TRBJ1-3; 10 bases map to TRBD1. CDR1 and CDR2 (germline): ENHRY, SYGVKD. After removal of 0 bases from V and 1 base from J, the junction contained 0 bases not matched to a gene. The CDR3 loop spans 16 amino acids. The CDR3: CAISESGQGSGNTIYF. The CDR3 nucleotides read TGTGCCATCAGTGAGTCGGGACAGGGGTCTGGAAACACCATATATTTT.

The rearrangement joins TRBV20-1 to TRBJ1-1; D gene uncertain. Trimming removed 0 bases at V and 1 base at J, with 9 bases between. The V gene's germline CDR1 is DFQATT and CDR2 SNEGSKA (reference sequence). CDR3 size: 14 residues. CDR3 sequence: CSARDGLKNTEAFF. The CDR3 nucleotides read TGCAGTGCTAGAGACGGGTTGAAGAACACTGAAGCTTTCTTT.

This clonotype came up a few times. This chain links TRBV7-2 with TRBJ2-7, with no clear D. Germline-derived CDR1 and CDR2 are SGHTA and FQGNSA. This CDR3 has 14 residues. Trimming left V 0 bases short and J 3 bases short, with 9 bases between. The CDR3 DNA is TGTGCCAGCAGCTTAGCCGCGGCGAACTACGAGCAGTACTTC. It codes for CASSLAAANYEQYF.

The sample holds a few counts of this clonotype. The chain carries TRBV25-1 and TRBJ1-2; D not certain. The CDR3 consists of 13 residues. V gave up 4 bases and J gave up 4 bases, with 10 bases separating them. CDR1 and CDR2 from the germline V gene are MGHDK and SYGVNS. CDR3 sequence (DNA): TGTGCCAGCAGTGGTTTACAGTTCTATGGCTACACCTTC. It codes for CASSGLQFYGYTF.

The chain links TRBV5-1 to TRBJ1-6; D gene uncertain. CDR1 is SGHRS and CDR2 is YFSETQ in the germline V gene. The CDR3 loop spans 17 amino acids. V was trimmed by 1 base and J by 1 base, leaving 12 bases between them. CDR3 region: CASSLRQVTSYNSPLHF. The CDR3 region has the DNA TGCGCCAGCAGCTTGCGGCAGGTTACATCCTATAATTCACCCCTCCACTTT.

This clonotype turned up a few times. The genes are TRBV7-2 and TRBJ1-1; D gene unclear. Germline V gene sequence: CDR1 SGHTA, CDR2 FQGNSA. V lost 3 bases to trimming and J lost 1 base, with 9 bases between them. The CDR3 runs to 14 residues. The CDR3 spells CASSFRTENTEAFF. The CDR3 DNA reads as TGTGCCAGCAGCTTCCGGACGGAGAACACTGAAGCTTTCTTT.

This chain uses TRBV4-2 with TRBJ2-5; 9 bases fit TRBD2. V shed 4 bases, J shed 5 bases, and the junction held 11 bases outside the gene matches. The CDR3 contains 16 residues. Germline assignment: CDR1 LGHNA and CDR2 YNFKEQ. The DNA for the CDR3 is TGTGCCAGCAGCCCCCCCCGCGCGGGGGGGGAGGAGACCCAGTACTTC. It codes for CASSPPRAGGEETQYF.

This clonotype was counted only a few times. CDR3 amino acids: CASSRGLAGANTGELFF. Written as DNA, the CDR3 is TGCGCCAGCAGTAGGGGACTAGCGGGGGCGAACACCGGGGAGCTGTTTTTT. The chain combines TRBV4-1 with TRBJ2-2; 14 bases map to TRBD2. Trimming removed 6 bases from V and 0 bases from J; junction bases left unmatched: 3. CDR1 and CDR2 (germline): MGHRA, YSYEKL. CDR3 length: 17 amino acids.

This clonotype was counted between two and nine times. The CDR3, as DNA: TGTGCCAGCAGCATGGACATGTCCTACGAGCAGTACGTC. Its translation: CASSMDMSYEQYV. The V gene is TRBV6-6, the J gene TRBJ2-7; tentatively, D is TRBD1 (5 bases). CDR1 and CDR2 (germline): MNHNY, SVGAGI (reference sequence). The CDR3 covers 13 residues. V shed 6 bases and J shed 1 base, with 10 bases lying between them.

The rearrangement links TRBV4-1 to TRBJ1-2; D may be TRBD1 (5 bases). Trimming took off 4 bases at V and 4 bases at J, with 10 bases between the two ends. The CDR3 has 13 amino acids. Germline V gene lookup returns CDR1 MGHRA and CDR2 YSYEKL. CDR3 nucleotide sequence: TGCGCCAGCAGCCCGATGGGGGTCTATGGCTACACCTTC. It specifies CASSPMGVYGYTF.

This clonotype was detected a few times. In DNA, the CDR3 is TGTGCCAGCAGTTCAGGTTTTGGCCCCAGGTCGGAGACCCAGTACTTC. Its protein product is CASSSGFGPRSETQYF. The V and J genes are TRBV27 and TRBJ2-5, with D unclear. V shed 4 bases and J shed 5 bases, with 20 bases lying between them. Germline lookup yields CDR1 MNHEY and CDR2 SMNVEV (reference sequence). The CDR3 totals 16 residues.

The chain couples TRBV7-8 to TRBJ1-1, with 8 bases lining up with TRBD1. The CDR3 is 14 residues long. The J segment lost 3 bases and the V segment lost 5 bases, leaving 5 bases of the junction unmatched. Per the germline V gene, CDR1 is SGHVS and CDR2 is FQNEAQ. CDR3 sequence reads: CASSKTGVDTEAFF. CDR3 in DNA: TGTGCCAGCAGCAAGACAGGGGTAGACACTGAAGCTTTCTTT.

The genes are TRBV27 and TRBJ1-1, with no clear D. Looked up from germline, CDR1 is MNHEY and CDR2 is SMNVEV (reference sequence). Trimming left V 7 bases short and J 1 base short, with 10 bases between. The CDR3 is made up of 13 amino acids. This CDR3 is CASNLPSNTEAFF. DNA for the CDR3: TGTGCCAGCAATTTGCCATCGAACACTGAAGCTTTCTTT.